The sequence of this T cell receptor delta chain was determined in a study of gamma-delta T cells after stem cell transplantation. This CDR3 is 13 amino acids long. CDR1 GEAIGNYY and CDR2 EKD come from the germline V gene. TCRdb ran CATT on the RT-PCR reads. The sample includes over 8,500 delta-chain clones, 1% to 1.5% of them seen just once. This clone came up a few times. It differs at one base from a far larger clone, so likely a read error. Other DNA sequences in the same sample also yield this CDR3. Sequenced input: gamma-delta T cells. The chain couples TRDV2 to TRDJ1; the D is unclear. The sequence was collected from a human donor. It is not recorded whose cells these are; they may come from a transplant donor. The CDR3 DNA sequence: TGCGCCTGTGACTTCTTAAACACCGATAAACTCATCTTT. Its translation: CACDFLNTDKLIF.